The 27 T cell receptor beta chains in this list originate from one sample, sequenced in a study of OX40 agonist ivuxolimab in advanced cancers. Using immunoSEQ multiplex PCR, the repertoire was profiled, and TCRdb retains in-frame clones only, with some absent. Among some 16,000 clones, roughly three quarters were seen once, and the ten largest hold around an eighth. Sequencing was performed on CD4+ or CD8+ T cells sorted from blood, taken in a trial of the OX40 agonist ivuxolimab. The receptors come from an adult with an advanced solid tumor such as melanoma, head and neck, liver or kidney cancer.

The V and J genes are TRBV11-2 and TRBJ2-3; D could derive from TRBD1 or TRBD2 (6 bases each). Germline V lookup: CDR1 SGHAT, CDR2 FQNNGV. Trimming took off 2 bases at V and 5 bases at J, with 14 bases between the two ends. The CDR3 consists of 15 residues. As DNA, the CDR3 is TGTGCCAGCAGCTTATGGGGGGCCACGGAAGATACGCAGTATTTT. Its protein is CASSLWGATEDTQYF. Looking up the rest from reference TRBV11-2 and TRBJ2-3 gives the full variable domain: EAGVAQSPRYKIIEKRQSVAFWCNPISGHATLYWYQQILGQGPKLLIQFQNNGVVDDSQLPKDRFSAERLKGVDSTLKIQPAKLEDSAVYLCASSLWGATEDTQYFGPGTRLTVL.

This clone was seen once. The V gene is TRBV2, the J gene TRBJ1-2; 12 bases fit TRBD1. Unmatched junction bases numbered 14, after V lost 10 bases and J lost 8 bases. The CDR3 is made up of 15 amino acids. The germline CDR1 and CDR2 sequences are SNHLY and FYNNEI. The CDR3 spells CAIEDSGQGARGYTF. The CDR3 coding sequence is TGTGCCATCGAAGACTCGGGACAGGGGGCGCGAGGCTACACCTTC.

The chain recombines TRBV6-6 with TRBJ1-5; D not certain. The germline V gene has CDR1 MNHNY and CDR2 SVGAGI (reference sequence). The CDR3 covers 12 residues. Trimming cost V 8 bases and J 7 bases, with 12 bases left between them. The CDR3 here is CASGHGQQPQHF. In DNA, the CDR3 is TGTGCCAGCGGGCACGGGCAACAGCCCCAGCATTTT.

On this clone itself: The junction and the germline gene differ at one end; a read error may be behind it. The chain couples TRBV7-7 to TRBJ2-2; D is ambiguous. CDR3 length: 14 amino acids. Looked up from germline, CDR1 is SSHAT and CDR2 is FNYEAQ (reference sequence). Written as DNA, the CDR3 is TGTGCTAGCAGCTTGGACCTCGCTACCGGGGAGCTGTTTTTT. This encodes CASSLDLATGELFF.

The CDR3 DNA sequence: TGCGCCAGCAGCTTGGAGGGGTCGTCCTACAATGAGCAGTTCTTC. Its translation: CASSLEGSSYNEQFF. The chain combines TRBV5-1 with TRBJ2-1; D is perhaps TRBD1 (5 bases). Germline assignment: CDR1 SGHRS and CDR2 YFSETQ. The ends were cut back, 0 bases at V and 1 base at J, with 8 bases in the middle. The CDR3 contains 15 residues.

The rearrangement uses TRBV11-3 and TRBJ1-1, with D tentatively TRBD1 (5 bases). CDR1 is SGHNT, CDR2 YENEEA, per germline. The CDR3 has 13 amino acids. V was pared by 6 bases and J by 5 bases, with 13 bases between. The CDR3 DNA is TGTGCCAGCAGTAAGGGGCGGTCTACTGAAGCTTTCTTT. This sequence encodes CASSKGRSTEAFF.

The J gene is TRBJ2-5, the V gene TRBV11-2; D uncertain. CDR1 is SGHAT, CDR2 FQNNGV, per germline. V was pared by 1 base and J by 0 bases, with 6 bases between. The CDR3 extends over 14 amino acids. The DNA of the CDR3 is TGTGCCAGCAGCTTAGCAGGTTACCAAGAGACCCAGTACTTC. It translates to CASSLAGYQETQYF.

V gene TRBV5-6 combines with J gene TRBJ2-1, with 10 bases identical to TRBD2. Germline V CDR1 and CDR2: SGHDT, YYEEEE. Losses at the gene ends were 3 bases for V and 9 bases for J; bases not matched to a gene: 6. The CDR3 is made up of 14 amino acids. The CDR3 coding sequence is TGTGCCAGCAGCTCCGGGACTAGCGTCGCTGAGCAGTTCTTC. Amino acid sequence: CASSSGTSVAEQFF.

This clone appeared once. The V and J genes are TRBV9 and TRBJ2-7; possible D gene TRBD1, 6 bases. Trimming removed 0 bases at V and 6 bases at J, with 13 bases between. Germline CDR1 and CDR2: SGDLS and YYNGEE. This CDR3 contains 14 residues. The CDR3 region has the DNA TGTGCCAGCAGCGTAGGTGGGGGACACAGCGAGCAGTACTTC. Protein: CASSVGGGHSEQYF.

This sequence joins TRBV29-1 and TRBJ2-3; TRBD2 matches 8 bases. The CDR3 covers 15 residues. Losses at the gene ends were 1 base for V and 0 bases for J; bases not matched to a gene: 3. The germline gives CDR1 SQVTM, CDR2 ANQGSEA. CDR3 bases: TGCAGCGTTGAAGGGACTAGCCTTAGCACAGATACGCAGTATTTT. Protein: CSVEGTSLSTDTQYF.

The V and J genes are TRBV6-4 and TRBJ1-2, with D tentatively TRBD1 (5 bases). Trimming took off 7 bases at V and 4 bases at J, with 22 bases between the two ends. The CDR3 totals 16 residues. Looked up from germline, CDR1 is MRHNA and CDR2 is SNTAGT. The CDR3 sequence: CASNRDPDRPVYGYTF. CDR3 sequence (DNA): TGTGCCAGCAATAGGGACCCAGATCGACCCGTCTATGGCTACACCTTC.

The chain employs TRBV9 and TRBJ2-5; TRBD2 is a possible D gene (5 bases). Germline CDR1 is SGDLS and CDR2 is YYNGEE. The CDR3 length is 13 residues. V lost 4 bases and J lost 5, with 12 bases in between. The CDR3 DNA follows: TGTGCCAGCAGCCCCCATTCGGGGGAGACCCAGTACTTC. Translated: CASSPHSGETQYF.

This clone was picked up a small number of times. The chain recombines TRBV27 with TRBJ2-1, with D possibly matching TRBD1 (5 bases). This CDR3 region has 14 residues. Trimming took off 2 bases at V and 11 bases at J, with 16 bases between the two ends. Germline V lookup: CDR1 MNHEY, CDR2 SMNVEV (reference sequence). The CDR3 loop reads CASSLGAEAMKQFF. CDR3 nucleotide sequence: TGTGCCAGCAGTTTAGGGGCCGAGGCAATGAAGCAGTTCTTC.

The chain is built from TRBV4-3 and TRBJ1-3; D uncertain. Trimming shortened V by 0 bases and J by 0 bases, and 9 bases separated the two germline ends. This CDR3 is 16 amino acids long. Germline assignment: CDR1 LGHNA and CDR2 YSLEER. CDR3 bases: TGCGCCAGCAGCCAAGACTTAGGGTTCTCTGGAAACACCATATATTTT. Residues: CASSQDLGFSGNTIYF.

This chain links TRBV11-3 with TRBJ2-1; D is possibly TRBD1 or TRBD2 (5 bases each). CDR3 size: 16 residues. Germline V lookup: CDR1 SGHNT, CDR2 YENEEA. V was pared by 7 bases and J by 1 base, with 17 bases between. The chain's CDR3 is CASNLGLAFSYNEQFF. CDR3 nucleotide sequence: TGTGCCAGCAACTTGGGGCTAGCATTTTCCTACAATGAGCAGTTCTTC.

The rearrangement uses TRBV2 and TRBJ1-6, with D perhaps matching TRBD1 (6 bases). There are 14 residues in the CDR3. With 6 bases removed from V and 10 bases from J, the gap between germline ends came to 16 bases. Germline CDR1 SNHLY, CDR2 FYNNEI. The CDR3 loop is CASRVTGKWSPLHF. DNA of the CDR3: TGTGCCAGCAGAGTAACAGGGAAGTGGTCACCCCTCCACTTT.

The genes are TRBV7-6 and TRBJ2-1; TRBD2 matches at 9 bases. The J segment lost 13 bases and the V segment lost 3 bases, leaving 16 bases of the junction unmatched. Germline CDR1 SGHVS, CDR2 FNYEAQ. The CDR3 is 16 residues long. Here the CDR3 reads CASSFVPIGGGDYQFF. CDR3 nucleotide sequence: TGTGCCAGCAGCTTCGTCCCGATTGGCGGGGGGGATTATCAGTTCTTC.

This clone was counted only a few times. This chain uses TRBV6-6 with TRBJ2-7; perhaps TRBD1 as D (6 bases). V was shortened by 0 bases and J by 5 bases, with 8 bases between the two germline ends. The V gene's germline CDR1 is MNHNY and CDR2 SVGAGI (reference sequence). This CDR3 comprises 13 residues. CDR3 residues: CASSYSGAHEQYF. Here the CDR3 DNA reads TGTGCCAGCAGTTACTCGGGGGCTCACGAGCAGTACTTC.

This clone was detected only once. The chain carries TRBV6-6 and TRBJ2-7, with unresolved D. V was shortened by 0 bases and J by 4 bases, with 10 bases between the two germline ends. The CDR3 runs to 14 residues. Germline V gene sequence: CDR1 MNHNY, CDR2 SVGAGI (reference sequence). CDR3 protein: CASSYSTADYEQYF. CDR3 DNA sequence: TGTGCCAGCAGTTACTCGACGGCAGATTACGAGCAGTACTTC.

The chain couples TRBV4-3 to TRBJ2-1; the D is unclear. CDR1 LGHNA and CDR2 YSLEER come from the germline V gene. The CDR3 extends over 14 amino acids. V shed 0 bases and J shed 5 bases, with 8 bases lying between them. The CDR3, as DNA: TGCGCCAGCAGCCAAGATAACCGGGACAATGAGCAGTTCTTC. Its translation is CASSQDNRDNEQFF.

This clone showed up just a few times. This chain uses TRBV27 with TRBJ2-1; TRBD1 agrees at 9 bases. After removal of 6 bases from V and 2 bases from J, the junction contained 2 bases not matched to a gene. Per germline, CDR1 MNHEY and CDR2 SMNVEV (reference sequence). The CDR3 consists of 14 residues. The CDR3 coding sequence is TGTGCCAGCAGAGACAGGGGGGCCTACAATGAGCAGTTCTTC. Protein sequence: CASRDRGAYNEQFF.

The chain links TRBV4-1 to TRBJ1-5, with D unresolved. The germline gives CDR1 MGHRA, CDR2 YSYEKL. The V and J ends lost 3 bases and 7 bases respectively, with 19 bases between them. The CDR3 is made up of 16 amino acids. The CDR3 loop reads CASSHSEQPLGQPQHF. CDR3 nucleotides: TGCGCCAGCAGCCATTCCGAACAGCCGCTAGGGCAGCCCCAGCATTTT.

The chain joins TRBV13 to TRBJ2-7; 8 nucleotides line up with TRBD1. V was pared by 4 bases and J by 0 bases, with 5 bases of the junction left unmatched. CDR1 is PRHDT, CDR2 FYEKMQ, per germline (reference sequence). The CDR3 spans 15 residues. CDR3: CASSSAGTGSYEQYF. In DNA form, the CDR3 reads TGTGCCAGCAGCTCGGCCGGGACAGGCTCCTACGAGCAGTACTTC.

The CDR3 protein is CASSSRDRGGYGYTF. In nucleotides, the CDR3 is TGTGCCAGCAGTTCCCGGGACAGGGGAGGGTATGGCTACACCTTC. This chain connects TRBV7-9 to TRBJ1-2; TRBD1 matches 10 bases. The junction had 9 bases not matched to a gene; V was cut back by 6 bases and J by 5 bases. Germline V gene sequence: CDR1 SEHNR, CDR2 FQNEAQ (reference sequence). CDR3 length: 15 amino acids.

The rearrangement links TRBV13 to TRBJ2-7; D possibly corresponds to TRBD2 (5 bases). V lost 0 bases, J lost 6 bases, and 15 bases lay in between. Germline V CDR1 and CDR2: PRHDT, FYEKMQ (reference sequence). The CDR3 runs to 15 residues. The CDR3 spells CASSLGLGLSGEQYF. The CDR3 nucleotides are TGTGCCAGCAGCTTAGGGCTGGGCTTGAGCGGCGAGCAGTACTTC. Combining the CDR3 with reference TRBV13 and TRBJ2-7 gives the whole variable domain AAGVIQSPRHLIKEKRETATLKCYPIPRHDTVYWYQQGPGQDPQFLISFYEKMQSDKGSIPDRFSAQQFSDYHSELNMSSLELGDSALYFCASSLGLGLSGEQYFGPGTRLTVT.

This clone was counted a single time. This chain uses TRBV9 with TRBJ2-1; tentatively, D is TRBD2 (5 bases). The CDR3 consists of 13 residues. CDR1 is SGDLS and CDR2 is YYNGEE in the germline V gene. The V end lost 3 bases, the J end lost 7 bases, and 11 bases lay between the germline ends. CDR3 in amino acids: CASSELDINEQFF. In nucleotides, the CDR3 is TGTGCCAGCAGCGAACTAGATATAAATGAGCAGTTCTTC.

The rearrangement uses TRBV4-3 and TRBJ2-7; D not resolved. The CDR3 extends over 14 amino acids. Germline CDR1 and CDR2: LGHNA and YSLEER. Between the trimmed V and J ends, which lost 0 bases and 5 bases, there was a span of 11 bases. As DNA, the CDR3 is TGCGCCAGCAGCCAAGATAGAAGGCCCCACGAGCAGTACTTC. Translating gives CASSQDRRPHEQYF.